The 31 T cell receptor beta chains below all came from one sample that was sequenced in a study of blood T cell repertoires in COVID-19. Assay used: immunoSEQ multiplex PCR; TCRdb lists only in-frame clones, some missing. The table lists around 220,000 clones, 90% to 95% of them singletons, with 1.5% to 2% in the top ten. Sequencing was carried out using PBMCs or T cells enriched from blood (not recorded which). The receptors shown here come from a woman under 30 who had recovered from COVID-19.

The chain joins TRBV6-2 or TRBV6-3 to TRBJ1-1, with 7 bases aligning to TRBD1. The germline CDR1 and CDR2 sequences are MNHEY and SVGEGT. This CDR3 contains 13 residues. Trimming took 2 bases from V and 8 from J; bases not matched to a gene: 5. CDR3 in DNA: TGTGCCAGCAGTTACAACAGGGGCCTGGAAGCTTTCTTT. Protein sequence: CASSYNRGLEAFF.

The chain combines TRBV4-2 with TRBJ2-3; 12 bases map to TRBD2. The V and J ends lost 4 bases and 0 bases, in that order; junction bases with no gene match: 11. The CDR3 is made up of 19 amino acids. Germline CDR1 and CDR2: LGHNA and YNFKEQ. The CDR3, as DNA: TGTGCCAGCAGCCTCACGGGTACTAGCGGGAGGTTTAGCACAGATACGCAGTATTTT. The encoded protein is CASSLTGTSGRFSTDTQYF.

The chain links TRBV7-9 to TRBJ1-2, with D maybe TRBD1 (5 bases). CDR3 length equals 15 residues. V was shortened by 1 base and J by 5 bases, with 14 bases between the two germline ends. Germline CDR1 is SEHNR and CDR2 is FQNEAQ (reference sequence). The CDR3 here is CASSLGGPSGYGYTF. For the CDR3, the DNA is TGTGCCAGCAGCTTAGGGGGCCCCAGTGGGTATGGCTACACCTTC.

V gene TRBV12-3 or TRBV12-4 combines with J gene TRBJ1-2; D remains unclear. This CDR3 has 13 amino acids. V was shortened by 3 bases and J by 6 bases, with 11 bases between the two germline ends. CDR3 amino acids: CASSFGLLNGYTF. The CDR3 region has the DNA TGTGCCAGCAGTTTCGGGTTGCTGAATGGCTACACCTTC.

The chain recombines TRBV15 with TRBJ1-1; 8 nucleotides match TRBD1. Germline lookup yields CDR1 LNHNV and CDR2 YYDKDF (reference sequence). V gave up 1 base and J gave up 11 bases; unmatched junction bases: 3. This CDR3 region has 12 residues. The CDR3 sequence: CATSRGQGRAFF. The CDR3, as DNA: TGTGCCACCAGCAGAGGACAGGGGAGGGCTTTCTTT.

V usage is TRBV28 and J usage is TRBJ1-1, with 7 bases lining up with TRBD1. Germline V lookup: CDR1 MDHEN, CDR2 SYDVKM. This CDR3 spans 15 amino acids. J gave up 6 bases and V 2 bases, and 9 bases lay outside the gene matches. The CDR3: CASSLPTGSVAEAFF. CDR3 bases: TGTGCCAGCAGTTTACCGACAGGGAGTGTCGCTGAAGCTTTCTTT.

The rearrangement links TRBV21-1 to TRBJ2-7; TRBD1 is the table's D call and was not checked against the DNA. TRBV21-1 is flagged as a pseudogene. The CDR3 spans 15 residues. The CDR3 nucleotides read TGTGCCAGCAGCAAAGCCGCGACAGACCCCTACGAGCAGTACTTC. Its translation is CASSKAATDPYEQYF.

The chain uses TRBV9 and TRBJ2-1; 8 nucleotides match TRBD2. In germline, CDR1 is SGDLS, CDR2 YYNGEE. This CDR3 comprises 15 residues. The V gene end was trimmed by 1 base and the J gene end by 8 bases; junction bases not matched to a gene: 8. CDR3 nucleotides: TGTGCCAGCAGCGTATCGCCGGGAGGGCTCGATGAGCAGTTCTTC. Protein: CASSVSPGGLDEQFF.

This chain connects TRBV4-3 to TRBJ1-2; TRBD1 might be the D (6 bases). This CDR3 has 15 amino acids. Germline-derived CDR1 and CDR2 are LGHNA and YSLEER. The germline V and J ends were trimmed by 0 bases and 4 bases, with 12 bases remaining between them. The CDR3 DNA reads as TGCGCCAGCAGCCAAGAAGTGGACAGCCTCTATGGCTACACCTTC. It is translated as CASSQEVDSLYGYTF.

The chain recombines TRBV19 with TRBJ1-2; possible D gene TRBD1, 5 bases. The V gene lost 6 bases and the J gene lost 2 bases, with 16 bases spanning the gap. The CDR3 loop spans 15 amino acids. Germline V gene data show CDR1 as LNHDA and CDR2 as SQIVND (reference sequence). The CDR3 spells CASSPGPTENYGYTF. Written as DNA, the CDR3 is TGTGCCAGTAGCCCTGGGCCGACAGAAAACTATGGCTACACCTTC.

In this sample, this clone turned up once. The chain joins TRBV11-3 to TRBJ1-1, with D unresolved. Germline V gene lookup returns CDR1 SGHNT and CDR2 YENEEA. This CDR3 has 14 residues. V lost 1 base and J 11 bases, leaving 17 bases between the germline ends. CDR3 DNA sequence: TGTGCCAGCAGCTTAGGCGTACAGCCCACGGGGGCTTTCTTT. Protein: CASSLGVQPTGAFF.

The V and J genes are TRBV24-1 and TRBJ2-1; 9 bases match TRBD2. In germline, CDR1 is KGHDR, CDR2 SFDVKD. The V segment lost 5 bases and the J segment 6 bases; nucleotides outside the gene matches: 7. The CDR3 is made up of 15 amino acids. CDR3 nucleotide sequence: TGTGCCACCAGTGCCGGGACTAGCCCATCCAATGAGCAGTTCTTC. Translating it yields CATSAGTSPSNEQFF.

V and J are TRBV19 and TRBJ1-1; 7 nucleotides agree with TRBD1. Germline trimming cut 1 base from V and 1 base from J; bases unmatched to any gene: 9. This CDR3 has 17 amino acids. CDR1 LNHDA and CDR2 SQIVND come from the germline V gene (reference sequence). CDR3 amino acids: CASSIGGQPWWNTEAFF. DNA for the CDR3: TGTGCCAGTAGTATAGGGGGACAGCCCTGGTGGAACACTGAAGCTTTCTTT.

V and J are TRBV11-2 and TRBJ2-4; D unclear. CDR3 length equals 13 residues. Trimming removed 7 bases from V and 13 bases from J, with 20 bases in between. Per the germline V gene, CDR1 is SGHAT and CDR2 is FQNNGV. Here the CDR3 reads CASTPLPLVAQYF. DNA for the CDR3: TGTGCCAGCACCCCACTACCCTTAGTGGCACAGTACTTC.

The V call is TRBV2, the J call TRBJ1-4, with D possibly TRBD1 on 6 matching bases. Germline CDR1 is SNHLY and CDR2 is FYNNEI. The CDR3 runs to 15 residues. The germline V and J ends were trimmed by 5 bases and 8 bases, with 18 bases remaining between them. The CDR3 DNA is TGTGCCAGCAGTCCAGGACAGCCTGTAGTGGAAAAACTGTTTTTT. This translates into CASSPGQPVVEKLFF.

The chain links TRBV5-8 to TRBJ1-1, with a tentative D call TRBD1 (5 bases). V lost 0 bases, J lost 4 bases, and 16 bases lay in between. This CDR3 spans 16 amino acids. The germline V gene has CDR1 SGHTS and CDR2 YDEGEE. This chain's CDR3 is CASSLAFGTGGTEAFF. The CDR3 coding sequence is TGTGCCAGCAGCTTGGCCTTCGGGACGGGGGGCACTGAAGCTTTCTTT.

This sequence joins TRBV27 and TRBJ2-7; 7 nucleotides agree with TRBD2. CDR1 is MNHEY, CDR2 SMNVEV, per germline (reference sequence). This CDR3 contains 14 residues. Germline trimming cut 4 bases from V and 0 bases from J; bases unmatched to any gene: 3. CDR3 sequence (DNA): TGTGCCAGCAGTTCCAGGGAGGGCTCCTACGAGCAGTACTTC. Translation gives CASSSREGSYEQYF.

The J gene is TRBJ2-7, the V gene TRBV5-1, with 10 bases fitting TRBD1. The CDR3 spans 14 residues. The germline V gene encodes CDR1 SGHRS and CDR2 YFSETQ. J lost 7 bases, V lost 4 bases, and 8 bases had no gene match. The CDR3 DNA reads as TGCGCCAGCAGCCTGGGACAGGGGATATGGGAGCAGTACTTC. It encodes CASSLGQGIWEQYF. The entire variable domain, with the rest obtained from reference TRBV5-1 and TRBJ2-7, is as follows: KAGVTQTPRYLIKTRGQQVTLSCSPISGHRSVSWYQQTPGQGLQFLFEYFSETQRNKGNFPGRFSGRQFSNSRSEMNVSTLELGDSALYLCASSLGQGIWEQYFGPGTRLTVT.

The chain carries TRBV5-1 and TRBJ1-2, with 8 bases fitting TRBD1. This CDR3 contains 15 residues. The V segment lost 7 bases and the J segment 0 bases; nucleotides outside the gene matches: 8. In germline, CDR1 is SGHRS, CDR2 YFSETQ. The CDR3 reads CASQIRQGPNYGYTF. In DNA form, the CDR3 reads TGCGCCAGCCAGATCCGACAGGGGCCTAACTATGGCTACACCTTC.

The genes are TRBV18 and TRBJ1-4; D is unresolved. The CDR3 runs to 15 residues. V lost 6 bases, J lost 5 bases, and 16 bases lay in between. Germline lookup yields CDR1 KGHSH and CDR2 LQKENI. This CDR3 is CASSEYRELNEKLFF. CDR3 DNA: TGTGCCAGCTCGGAGTATCGGGAGTTAAATGAAAAACTGTTTTTT.

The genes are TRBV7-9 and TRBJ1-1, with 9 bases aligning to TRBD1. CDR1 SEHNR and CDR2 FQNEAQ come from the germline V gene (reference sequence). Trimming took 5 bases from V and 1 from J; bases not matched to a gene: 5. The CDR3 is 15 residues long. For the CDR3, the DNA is TGTGCCAGCAGCGCAGGACAGGGGACGAACACTGAAGCTTTCTTT. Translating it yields CASSAGQGTNTEAFF.

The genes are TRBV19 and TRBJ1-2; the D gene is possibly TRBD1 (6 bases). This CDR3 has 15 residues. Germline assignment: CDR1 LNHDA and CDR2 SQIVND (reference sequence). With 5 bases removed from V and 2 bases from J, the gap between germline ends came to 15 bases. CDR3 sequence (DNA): TGTGCCAGTAGTCTTCCGGGACAAAGCAACTATGGCTACACCTTC. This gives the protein CASSLPGQSNYGYTF.

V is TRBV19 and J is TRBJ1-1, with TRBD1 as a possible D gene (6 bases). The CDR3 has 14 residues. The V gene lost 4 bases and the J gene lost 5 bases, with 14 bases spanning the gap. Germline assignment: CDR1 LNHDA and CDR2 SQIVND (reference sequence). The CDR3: CASSSGQLGTEAFF. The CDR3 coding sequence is TGTGCCAGTAGTAGTGGACAGCTGGGAACTGAAGCTTTCTTT.

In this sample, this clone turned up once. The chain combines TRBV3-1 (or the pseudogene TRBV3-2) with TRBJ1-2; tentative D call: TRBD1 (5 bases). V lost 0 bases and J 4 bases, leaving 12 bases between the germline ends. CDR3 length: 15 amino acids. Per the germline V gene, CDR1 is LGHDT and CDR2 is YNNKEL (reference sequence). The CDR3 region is CASSQEQDTFYGYTF. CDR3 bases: TGTGCCAGCAGCCAAGAACAGGATACCTTCTATGGCTACACCTTC.

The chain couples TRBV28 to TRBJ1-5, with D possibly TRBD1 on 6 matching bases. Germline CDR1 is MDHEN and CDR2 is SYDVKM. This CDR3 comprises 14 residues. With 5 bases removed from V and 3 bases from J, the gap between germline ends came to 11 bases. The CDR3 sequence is CASSPDSDNQPQHF. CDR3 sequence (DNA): TGTGCCAGCAGTCCGGACAGTGACAATCAGCCCCAGCATTTT. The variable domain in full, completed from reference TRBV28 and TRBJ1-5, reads DVKVTQSSRYLVKRTGEKVFLECVQDMDHENMFWYRQDPGLGLRLIYFSYDVKMKEKGDIPEGYSVSREKKERFSLILESASTNQTSMYLCASSPDSDNQPQHFGDGTRLSIL.

The CDR3 DNA reads TGTGCCAGCAGTTCGAGCGGGAAGACTTACGAGCAGTACTTC. This codes for CASSSSGKTYEQYF. The chain combines TRBV28 with TRBJ2-7; 7 nucleotides agree with TRBD2. The J segment lost 4 bases and the V segment lost 4 bases, leaving 7 bases of the junction unmatched. There are 14 residues in the CDR3. Germline loops: CDR1 MDHEN, CDR2 SYDVKM.

The CDR3 DNA is TGTGCCAGCAGCCTCCCCGGGCAGGGATCCCACAATGAGCAGTTCTTC. Translation gives CASSLPGQGSHNEQFF. The chain couples TRBV3-1 (or the pseudogene TRBV3-2) to TRBJ2-1, with a possible D match to TRBD1 (5 bases). The V gene lost 4 bases and the J gene lost 5 bases, with 18 bases spanning the gap. The CDR3 runs to 16 residues. Per the germline V gene, CDR1 is LGHDT and CDR2 is YNNKEL (reference sequence).

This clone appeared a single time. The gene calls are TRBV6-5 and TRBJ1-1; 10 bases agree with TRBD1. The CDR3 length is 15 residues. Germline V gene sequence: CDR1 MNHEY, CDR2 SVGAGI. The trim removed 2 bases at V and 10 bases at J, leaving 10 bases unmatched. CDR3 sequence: CASSYPETGGAGAFF. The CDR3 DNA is TGTGCCAGCAGTTACCCAGAGACAGGGGGCGCAGGAGCTTTCTTT.

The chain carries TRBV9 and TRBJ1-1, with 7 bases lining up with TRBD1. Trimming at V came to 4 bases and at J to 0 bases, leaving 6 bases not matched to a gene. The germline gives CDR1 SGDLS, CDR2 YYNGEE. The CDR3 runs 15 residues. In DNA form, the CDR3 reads TGTGCCAGCAGCTCCACGACAGGGCTGAACACTGAAGCTTTCTTT. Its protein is CASSSTTGLNTEAFF.

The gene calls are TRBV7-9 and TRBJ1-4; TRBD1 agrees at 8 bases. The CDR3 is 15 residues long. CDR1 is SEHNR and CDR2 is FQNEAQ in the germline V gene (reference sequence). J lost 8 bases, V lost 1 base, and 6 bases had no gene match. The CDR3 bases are TGTGCCAGCAGCTTAGGACAGGGGAGTGGGGAAAAACTGTTTTTT. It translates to CASSLGQGSGEKLFF.

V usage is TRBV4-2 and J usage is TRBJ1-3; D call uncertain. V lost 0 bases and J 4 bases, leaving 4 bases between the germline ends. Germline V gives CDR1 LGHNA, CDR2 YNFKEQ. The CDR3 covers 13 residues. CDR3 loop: CASSQDRGNTIYF. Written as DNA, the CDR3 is TGTGCCAGCAGCCAAGATCGGGGAAACACCATATATTTT.